These 18 T cell receptor beta chains came from one sample sequenced in a study of cytomegalovirus exposure and HLA in healthy donors. Produced via immunoSEQ multiplex PCR; TCRdb's table is partial and in-frame only. The table has around 250,000 clones, nearly 90% seen once. Sequencing was carried out using PBMCs. These receptors all come from a woman in her late teens or twenties in good health and CMV-seronegative.

CDR3 loop: CASSQPGLAGGPSSYNEQFF. CDR3 sequence (DNA): TGTGCCAGCAGTCAGCCGGGACTAGCGGGGGGGCCTAGCTCCTACAATGAGCAGTTCTTC. The chain recombines TRBV28 with TRBJ2-1; 16 positions match TRBD2. Germline CDR1 reads MDHEN; CDR2 reads SYDVKM. Losses at the gene ends were 5 bases for V and 0 bases for J; bases not matched to a gene: 10. The length of the CDR3 is 20 residues.

A single count supports this clone. The rearrangement links TRBV10-3 to TRBJ1-2, with D maybe TRBD1 (5 bases). Looked up from germline, CDR1 is ENHRY and CDR2 is SYGVKD. V was trimmed by 7 bases and J by 0 bases, leaving 12 bases between them. The CDR3 totals 14 residues. As DNA, the CDR3 is TGTGCCATCAACTCGGGGGGTACTAACTATGGCTACACCTTC. Translation gives CAINSGGTNYGYTF.

The chain joins TRBV28 to TRBJ1-4; D possibly corresponds to TRBD1 (5 bases). Germline CDR1 MDHEN, CDR2 SYDVKM. This CDR3 has 15 residues. The V end lost 10 bases, the J end lost 8 bases, and 23 bases lay between the germline ends. The CDR3 sequence: CATTDPRGEGEKLFF. The CDR3 DNA reads as TGTGCCACCACCGACCCTCGGGGGGAGGGAGAAAAACTGTTTTTT.

The chain combines TRBV5-4 with TRBJ1-2; 9 bases align to TRBD1. The CDR3 loop spans 15 amino acids. V lost 1 base and J lost 4; bases outside the gene matches: 5. CDR1 is SGHNT and CDR2 is YYREEE in the germline V gene (reference sequence). The CDR3 nucleotides are TGTGCCAGCAGCTTGATCGGACAGGGGACCTATGGCTACACCTTC. Translating it yields CASSLIGQGTYGYTF.

The chain recombines TRBV2 with TRBJ2-1; TRBD2 matches at 9 bases. The J segment lost 3 bases and the V segment lost 4 bases, leaving 10 bases of the junction unmatched. The V gene's germline CDR1 is SNHLY and CDR2 FYNNEI. This CDR3 contains 17 residues. The chain's CDR3 is CASSGKGGGAIYNEQFF. CDR3 nucleotide sequence: TGTGCCAGCAGTGGGAAAGGCGGGGGGGCCATCTACAATGAGCAGTTCTTC.

The rearrangement uses TRBV7-9 and TRBJ1-5, with D perhaps matching TRBD1 (5 bases). Trimming took 5 bases from V and 1 from J, leaving 15 bases between them. Germline V gene sequence: CDR1 SEHNR, CDR2 FQNEAQ (reference sequence). The CDR3 covers 16 residues. This chain's CDR3 is CASSRMTEVSNQPQHF. In DNA, the CDR3 is TGTGCCAGCAGCCGGATGACAGAAGTAAGCAATCAGCCCCAGCATTTT.

This clone appeared once. The V call is TRBV6-1, the J call TRBJ1-1, with no clear D. This CDR3 has 15 residues. The germline CDR1 and CDR2 sequences are MNHNS and SASEGT. V lost 5 bases and J 0 bases, leaving 13 bases between the germline ends. The CDR3 protein is CASSWVEAMNTEAFF. CDR3 nucleotides: TGTGCCAGCAGTTGGGTCGAGGCCATGAACACTGAAGCTTTCTTT.

This clone appeared a single time. The J gene is TRBJ2-7, the V gene TRBV27; TRBD1 matches 9 bases. In germline, CDR1 is MNHEY, CDR2 SMNVEV (reference sequence). The V gene end was trimmed by 4 bases and the J gene end by 4 bases; junction bases not matched to a gene: 11. The CDR3 loop spans 16 amino acids. The CDR3 DNA reads as TGTGCCAGCAGTTCCCAAAGGACAGGGGTAGGGTACGAGCAGTACGTC. It yields the protein CASSSQRTGVGYEQYV.

CDR3: CASSLSRAGSYEQYV. Written as DNA, the CDR3 is TGTGCCAGCAGTTTGTCCAGGGCGGGGTCCTACGAGCAGTACGTC. The rearrangement uses TRBV28 and TRBJ2-7; possibly TRBD2 for D (6 bases). The CDR3 consists of 15 residues. Germline V gene data show CDR1 as MDHEN and CDR2 as SYDVKM. V lost 3 bases and J 1 base, leaving 13 bases between the germline ends.

The CDR3 DNA sequence: TGTGCCAGCAGCCTCGGGACAGTCTATGGCTACACCTTC. It is translated as CASSLGTVYGYTF. This sequence joins TRBV5-4 and TRBJ1-2; 7 positions agree with TRBD1. The CDR3 is 13 residues long. V gave up 4 bases and J gave up 4 bases; unmatched junction bases: 4. The germline CDR1 and CDR2 sequences are SGHNT and YYREEE (reference sequence).

The chain is built from TRBV6-6 and TRBJ1-4; D call uncertain. Germline V gives CDR1 MNHNY, CDR2 SVGAGI (reference sequence). This CDR3 region has 14 residues. V shed 5 bases and J shed 0 bases, with 7 bases lying between them. CDR3 DNA sequence: TGTGCCAGCAGTCTCAGTGCAACTAATGAAAAACTGTTTTTT. It codes for CASSLSATNEKLFF.

The genes are TRBV7-9 and TRBJ1-2; D is possibly TRBD1 (6 bases). The V gene's germline CDR1 is SEHNR and CDR2 FQNEAQ (reference sequence). The CDR3 covers 14 residues. Trimming removed 1 base at V and 7 bases at J, with 13 bases between. CDR3 residues: CASSLEQGAGGYTF. CDR3 DNA: TGTGCCAGCAGCTTAGAACAGGGTGCCGGTGGCTACACCTTC.

V and J are TRBV6-5 and TRBJ1-4; tentative D call: TRBD1 (6 bases). V lost 5 bases, J lost 10 bases, and 14 bases lay in between. CDR1 is MNHEY, CDR2 SVGAGI, per germline. This CDR3 region has 13 residues. This CDR3 is CASSPRGRGKLFF. CDR3 sequence (DNA): TGTGCCAGCAGTCCCCGAGGCAGGGGAAAACTGTTTTTT.

This chain connects TRBV29-1 to TRBJ2-7; 8 bases map to TRBD2. This CDR3 comprises 15 residues. V trimming: 2 bases; J trimming: 4 bases; junction bases outside the gene matches: 10. Germline-derived CDR1 and CDR2 are SQVTM and ANQGSEA. The CDR3 DNA sequence: TGCAGCGTTGAAAGCGGGCGGGGGGCGTCATACGAGCAGTACTTC. Translating it yields CSVESGRGASYEQYF.

CDR3: CASSGEWQPQHF. The CDR3 DNA reads TGTGCCAGCAGTGGGGAGTGGCAGCCCCAGCATTTT. The rearrangement links TRBV6-1 to TRBJ1-5, with D uncertain. This CDR3 spans 12 amino acids. CDR1 MNHNS and CDR2 SASEGT come from the germline V gene. With 4 bases removed from V and 7 bases from J, the gap between germline ends came to 8 bases.

This clone was detected a few times. The chain links TRBV5-6 to TRBJ2-7; 8 nucleotides agree with TRBD1. Trimming cost V 4 bases and J 5 bases; bases outside gene matches: 8. In germline, CDR1 is SGHDT, CDR2 YYEEEE. The CDR3 consists of 14 residues. The CDR3 bases are TGTGCCAGCAGCCCCTCGGACAGGGTCGACGAGCAGTACGTC. Protein product: CASSPSDRVDEQYV.

The chain couples TRBV10-3 to TRBJ2-5; 7 bases line up with TRBD1. J lost 3 bases, V lost 0 bases, and 10 bases had no gene match. Germline CDR1 is ENHRY and CDR2 is SYGVKD. This CDR3 comprises 17 residues. CDR3 residues: CAISESIFRTGEETQYF. The CDR3 DNA sequence: TGTGCCATCAGTGAGTCGATCTTCAGGACAGGTGAAGAGACCCAGTACTTC.

The sample holds many counts of this clone. The chain has TRBV6-4 and TRBJ2-1, with 14 bases lining up with TRBD2. The CDR3 length is 14 residues. The germline gives CDR1 MRHNA, CDR2 SNTAGT. V lost 4 bases and J lost 7; bases outside the gene matches: 0. The CDR3 is CASSGLAGGNEQFF. CDR3 nucleotides: TGTGCCAGCAGTGGACTAGCGGGGGGGAATGAGCAGTTCTTC.